The 5 T cell receptor beta chains given below trace back to one sample, sequenced in a study of cytotoxic CD8 clonotypes in ibrutinib-treated CLL. Only in-frame clones appear in the TCRdb table, and some are missing; sequencing was by immunoSEQ multiplex PCR. The data contain approximately 97,000 clones, 77% of them singletons. The input for sequencing was PBMCs, taken after 24 months of ibrutinib treatment. These receptors originate from a human donor with chronic lymphocytic leukemia.

The J gene is TRBJ1-2, the V gene TRBV19; 7 positions agree with TRBD1. V gave up 2 bases and J gave up 0 bases; unmatched junction bases: 3. Looked up from germline, CDR1 is LNHDA and CDR2 is SQIVND (reference sequence). The CDR3 is made up of 15 amino acids. This CDR3 is CASSIKTGPNYGYTF. CDR3 coding DNA: TGTGCCAGTAGTATAAAGACAGGGCCTAACTATGGCTACACCTTC.

This chain joins TRBV7-9 and TRBJ2-1; 8 nucleotides match TRBD2. CDR1 is SEHNR, CDR2 FQNEAQ, per germline (reference sequence). CDR3 length: 14 residues. The trim removed 5 bases at V and 8 bases at J, leaving 8 bases unmatched. The CDR3 DNA reads as TGTGCCAGCAGCCTCGGACTAGCCTCCGATGAGCAGTTCTTC. This codes for CASSLGLASDEQFF.

The rearrangement links TRBV27 to TRBJ2-5, with D possibly matching TRBD2 (6 bases). With 3 bases removed from V and 1 base from J, the gap between germline ends came to 15 bases. The CDR3 runs 16 residues. Germline V gene sequence: CDR1 MNHEY, CDR2 SMNVEV (reference sequence). In DNA form, the CDR3 reads TGTGCCAGCAGTTTCGGTCTCCGGGACTCCCAAGAGACCCAGTACTTC. This sequence encodes CASSFGLRDSQETQYF.

The V and J genes are TRBV5-6 and TRBJ2-2, with 8 bases lining up with TRBD2. V trimming: 4 bases; J trimming: 4 bases; junction bases outside the gene matches: 9. Germline assignment: CDR1 SGHDT and CDR2 YYEEEE. The CDR3 spans 16 residues. Written as DNA, the CDR3 is TGTGCCAGCAGCCCCGCGGGGGGCTTGGGCACCGGGGAGCTGTTTTTT. Amino acids: CASSPAGGLGTGELFF.

The chain uses TRBV7-9 and TRBJ1-2; 7 nucleotides agree with TRBD1. Germline V gene lookup returns CDR1 SEHNR and CDR2 FQNEAQ (reference sequence). The CDR3 contains 14 residues. After removal of 8 bases from V and 0 bases from J, the junction contained 6 bases not matched to a gene. CDR3 bases: TGTGCCAGCGGAAGGACAGGAACTAACTATGGCTACACCTTC. As protein: CASGRTGTNYGYTF. The full variable domain, its missing parts supplied by reference TRBV7-9 and TRBJ1-2, is DTGVSQNPRHKITKRGQNVTFRCDPISEHNRLYWYRQTLGQGPEFLTYFQNEAQLEKSRLLSDRFSAERPKGSFSTLEIQRTEQGDSAMYLCASGRTGTNYGYTFGSGTRLTVV.